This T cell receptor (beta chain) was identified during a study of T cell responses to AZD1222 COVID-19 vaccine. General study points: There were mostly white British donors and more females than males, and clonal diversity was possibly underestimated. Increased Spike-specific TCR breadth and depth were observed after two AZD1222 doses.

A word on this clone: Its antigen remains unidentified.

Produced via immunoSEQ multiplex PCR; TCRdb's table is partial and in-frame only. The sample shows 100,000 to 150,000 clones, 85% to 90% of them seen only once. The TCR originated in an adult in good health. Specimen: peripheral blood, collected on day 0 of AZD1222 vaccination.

The CDR3 DNA sequence: TGTGCCAGCAGCCCCAAAGGGGAGACAGGGGACCCAATTCCTAGCAATCAGCCCCAGCATTTT. This encodes CASSPKGETGDPIPSNQPQHF. This chain joins TRBV4-2 and TRBJ1-5, with 8 bases identical to TRBD1. V was pared by 4 bases and J by 0 bases, with 20 bases of the junction left unmatched. The CDR3 spans 21 residues. From germline, CDR1 is LGHNA and CDR2 YNFKEQ.